This T cell receptor (beta chain) stems from a study of cytomegalovirus exposure and HLA in healthy donors. Study results and limitations: Sequencing depth across donors, presence/absence analyses assumed, was roughly uniform. V- and J-gene trimming of TCR beta was linked (in a later analysis) to a missense DCLRE1C variant. In an earlier analysis, most TCR beta V segments were productive about 87% or about 30% of the time.

Points on this clone: Its antigen is not known.

This PCR relied on a set of 60 Vbeta primers and 13 Jbeta primers. TCRdb's table, derived via immunoSEQ multiplex PCR, lists solely in-frame clones and lacks some. The sample lists approximately 280,000 clones; roughly 90% were seen once. The sequence derives from a man in his forties in good health and CMV-seropositive. Material for sequencing was PBMCs.

This CDR3 is CASSLDRAASSYEQYF. CDR3 DNA sequence: TGCGCCAGCAGCTTGGACAGGGCCGCGAGCTCCTACGAGCAGTACTTC. The V and J genes are TRBV5-1 and TRBJ2-7; tentative D call: TRBD1 (6 bases). V gave up 0 bases and J gave up 0 bases, with 13 bases separating them. The CDR3 length is 16 residues. The germline CDR1 and CDR2 sequences are SGHRS and YFSETQ.